These 22 T cell receptor beta chains were sequenced from one sample in a study of CD8 T cells in Susac syndrome. Reverse transcription used about 0.5 to 1 ug RNA and random hexamers. Each CDR3 protein gets one entry after TCRdb re-called the immunoSEQ multiplex PCR reads with MiXCR. This sample has some 300,000 distinct CDR3 sequences, with about 85% found just once. What was sequenced was CD8+ T cells from PBMCs. Receptors originate from a human donor with multiple sclerosis.

The J gene is TRBJ2-1, the V gene TRBV9, with D hard to call. The CDR3 consists of 16 residues. Per the germline V gene, CDR1 is SGDLS and CDR2 is YYNGEE. V lost 4 bases and J 8 bases, leaving 22 bases between the germline ends. The CDR3 here is CASSRTLWPTSDEQFF. CDR3 in DNA: TGTGCCAGCAGCCGAACTCTGTGGCCCACGAGCGATGAGCAGTTCTTC.

V usage is TRBV4-1 and J usage is TRBJ2-7; D is undetermined. The germline gives CDR1 MGHRA, CDR2 YSYEKL. Trimming took 1 base from V and 2 from J, leaving 9 bases between them. The CDR3 runs to 14 residues. The CDR3 protein is CASSQGRTTYEQYF. CDR3 coding DNA: TGCGCCAGCAGCCAAGGGCGGACGACCTACGAGCAGTACTTC.

V is TRBV6-5 and J is TRBJ2-5; TRBD2 agrees at 11 bases. Trimming at V came to 7 bases and at J to 5 bases, leaving 9 bases not matched to a gene. The CDR3 spans 15 residues. Germline V gives CDR1 MNHEY, CDR2 SVGAGI. CDR3 nucleotides: TGTGCCAGCATTATGTTACTAGCGGGAGTGGAGACCCAGTACTTC. Translating it yields CASIMLLAGVETQYF.

The chain employs TRBV13 and TRBJ2-7, with TRBD1 identical over 8 bases. CDR3 size: 18 residues. With 0 bases clipped from V and 1 base from J, the junction kept 11 bases outside the gene matches. Germline loops: CDR1 PRHDT, CDR2 FYEKMQ (reference sequence). This CDR3 reads CASSLGTLDRGESYEQYF. CDR3 DNA: TGTGCCAGCAGCTTAGGAACTCTCGACAGGGGCGAGTCCTACGAGCAGTACTTC.

The genes are TRBV9 and TRBJ2-5; 8 positions match TRBD2. This CDR3 is 14 amino acids long. Germline CDR1 reads SGDLS; CDR2 reads YYNGEE. With V trimmed by 0 bases and J by 5 bases, 3 bases remained unmatched. The CDR3 reads CASSVVASGETQYF. The CDR3, as DNA: TGTGCCAGCAGCGTAGTGGCTAGCGGGGAGACCCAGTACTTC.

The V gene is TRBV6-1, the J gene TRBJ2-5; 10 bases fit TRBD1. Germline V gives CDR1 MNHNS, CDR2 SASEGT. J gave up 0 bases and V 4 bases, and 11 bases lay outside the gene matches. CDR3 length: 18 amino acids. CDR3 amino acids: CASSGGPGTGAYQETQYF. The CDR3 DNA follows: TGTGCCAGCAGTGGAGGCCCCGGGACAGGGGCGTACCAAGAGACCCAGTACTTC.

The genes are TRBV7-9 and TRBJ2-1; 8 bases fit TRBD2. The CDR3 runs 16 residues. Unmatched junction bases numbered 11, after V lost 5 bases and J lost 5 bases. CDR1 is SEHNR, CDR2 FQNEAQ, per germline (reference sequence). As DNA, the CDR3 is TGTGCCAGCAGCACCTTAGCGGGAAGGTTGGACAATGAGCAGTTCTTC. This sequence encodes CASSTLAGRLDNEQFF.

V and J are TRBV6-6 and TRBJ2-3; D gene uncertain. Trimming took off 4 bases at V and 1 base at J, with 9 bases between the two ends. This CDR3 has 14 residues. CDR1 is MNHNY, CDR2 SVGAGI, per germline (reference sequence). The CDR3 spells CASSFPGRTDTQYF. CDR3 DNA sequence: TGTGCCAGCAGTTTCCCTGGGCGCACAGATACGCAGTATTTT.

The chain is built from TRBV20-1 and TRBJ2-1, with no clear D. The CDR3 extends over 13 amino acids. CDR1 is DFQATT and CDR2 is SNEGSKA in the germline V gene (reference sequence). Trimming shortened V by 8 bases and J by 0 bases, and 11 bases separated the two germline ends. The CDR3 spells CSSSYRSYNEQFF. In DNA form, the CDR3 reads TGCAGTTCCTCCTACCGCTCCTACAATGAGCAGTTCTTC.

The chain couples TRBV9 to TRBJ2-7; TRBD2 agrees at 8 bases. CDR3 length: 14 residues. CDR1 is SGDLS and CDR2 is YYNGEE in the germline V gene. V trimming: 2 bases; J trimming: 0 bases; junction bases outside the gene matches: 1. Here the CDR3 reads CASSVSGNSYEQYF. The CDR3 DNA reads as TGTGCCAGCAGCGTTAGCGGGAACTCCTACGAGCAGTACTTC.

This clonotype was picked up one time. The chain employs TRBV6-5 and TRBJ2-1; D perhaps matches TRBD2 (5 bases). This CDR3 is 15 amino acids long. The germline gives CDR1 MNHEY, CDR2 SVGAGI. The V end was cut by 6 bases, the J end by 0 bases, with 12 bases between. The CDR3 DNA sequence: TGTGCCAGCAGCTCAGCGGAGAGCTCCTACAATGAGCAGTTCTTC. Its protein is CASSSAESSYNEQFF.

V usage is TRBV30 and J usage is TRBJ1-2; tentatively, D is TRBD1 (6 bases). With 1 base removed from V and 2 bases from J, the gap between germline ends came to 14 bases. Germline CDR1 GTSNPN, CDR2 SVGIG (reference sequence). CDR3 size: 15 residues. The CDR3 protein is CAWSGTGWGNYGYTF. The CDR3 DNA is TGTGCCTGGAGTGGCACAGGGTGGGGCAACTATGGCTACACCTTC.

The chain joins TRBV15 to TRBJ1-6; D not resolved. This CDR3 spans 16 amino acids. Germline-derived CDR1 and CDR2 are LNHNV and YYDKDF (reference sequence). The V and J ends lost 1 base and 8 bases respectively, with 15 bases between them. CDR3 sequence reads: CATSRAPRGRDSPLHF. In DNA, the CDR3 is TGTGCCACCAGCAGAGCCCCCCGCGGACGGGATTCACCCCTCCACTTT.

This clonotype was seen a handful of times. The rearrangement uses TRBV2 and TRBJ2-7; tentative D call: TRBD2 (6 bases). Trimming took off 8 bases at V and 1 base at J, with 12 bases between the two ends. The CDR3 is 13 residues long. CDR1 SNHLY and CDR2 FYNNEI come from the germline V gene. DNA of the CDR3: TGTGCCAGCGGGGAGGCCTTGTCCTACGAGCAGTACTTC. It specifies CASGEALSYEQYF.

This clonotype has a handful of counts. The V call is TRBV5-4, the J call TRBJ2-1; D call uncertain. The CDR3 extends over 11 amino acids. Germline CDR1 and CDR2: SGHNT and YYREEE (reference sequence). Trimming cost V 0 bases and J 9 bases, with 4 bases left between them. This CDR3 is CASSLVLEQFF. Here the CDR3 DNA reads TGTGCCAGCAGCTTGGTTCTTGAGCAGTTCTTC.

V is TRBV2 and J is TRBJ2-1, with D maybe TRBD2 (5 bases). CDR1 is SNHLY, CDR2 FYNNEI, per germline. This CDR3 is built from 14 residues. V dropped 7 bases and J dropped 1 base, with 11 bases sitting between them. CDR3 bases: TGTGCCAGCAAAGGTAGCGCTTCCTACAATGAGCAGTTCTTC. Its translation: CASKGSASYNEQFF.

CDR3 coding DNA: TGTGCCAGCAGCCCGGGACTAGCGGAGCAATGGCTAACAGATACGCAGTATTTT. It specifies CASSPGLAEQWLTDTQYF. This chain connects TRBV7-9 to TRBJ2-3; 11 nucleotides agree with TRBD2. Germline V gene data show CDR1 as SEHNR and CDR2 as FQNEAQ (reference sequence). The V gene end was trimmed by 5 bases and the J gene end by 3 bases; junction bases not matched to a gene: 13. There are 18 residues in the CDR3.

The chain has TRBV28 and TRBJ1-4, with TRBD1 matching over 9 bases. Germline-derived CDR1 and CDR2 are MDHEN and SYDVKM. V trimming: 6 bases; J trimming: 6 bases; junction bases outside the gene matches: 8. This CDR3 is built from 15 residues. The CDR3 sequence is CASRPRTGVDEKLFF. The CDR3 DNA sequence: TGTGCCAGCAGACCCAGGACAGGGGTTGATGAAAAACTGTTTTTT. Using reference TRBV28 and TRBJ1-4 for the parts outside the CDR3, the full variable domain is DVKVTQSSRYLVKRTGEKVFLECVQDMDHENMFWYRQDPGLGLRLIYFSYDVKMKEKGDIPEGYSVSREKKERFSLILESASTNQTSMYLCASRPRTGVDEKLFFGSGTQLSVL.

The rearrangement links TRBV7-8 to TRBJ2-3, with no clear D. This CDR3 region has 13 residues. V lost 5 bases, J lost 7 bases, and 13 bases lay in between. CDR1 is SGHVS and CDR2 is FQNEAQ in the germline V gene. The CDR3 loop is CASSLYLAYTQYF. The CDR3, as DNA: TGTGCCAGCAGCCTGTATCTGGCCTATACGCAGTATTTT. The complete variable domain, with remaining parts taken from reference TRBV7-8 and TRBJ2-3, reads GAGVSQSPRYKVAKRGQDVALRCDPISGHVSLFWYQQALGQGPEFLTYFQNEAQLDKSGLPSDRFFAERPEGSVSTLKIQRTQQEDSAVYLCASSLYLAYTQYFGPGTRLTVL.

This clonotype was picked up a small number of times. Here the CDR3 reads CASSPTGSGYTF. The CDR3 DNA sequence: TGTGCCAGCAGTCCGACAGGGAGCGGCTACACCTTC. This chain links TRBV6-1 with TRBJ1-2, with TRBD1 identical over 7 bases. This CDR3 has 12 residues. V was clipped by 5 bases and J by 8 bases; unmatched bases: 5. Germline loops: CDR1 MNHNS, CDR2 SASEGT.

This chain connects TRBV12-3 or TRBV12-4 to TRBJ2-1, with 7 bases that match TRBD2. V shed 3 bases, J shed 7 bases, and the junction held 9 bases outside the gene matches. This CDR3 is built from 15 residues. CDR3 coding DNA: TGTGCCAGCAGTTTCAATGCTGCGGGAGTGAATGAGCAGTTCTTC. Protein sequence: CASSFNAAGVNEQFF.

This chain links TRBV29-1 with TRBJ2-3; D unclear. In germline, CDR1 is SQVTM, CDR2 ANQGSEA. V lost 0 bases to trimming and J lost 3 bases, with 13 bases between them. The CDR3 runs to 15 residues. The CDR3 sequence is CSVEDRVKRTDTQYF. CDR3 in DNA: TGCAGCGTTGAAGATAGGGTGAAAAGGACAGATACGCAGTATTTT.